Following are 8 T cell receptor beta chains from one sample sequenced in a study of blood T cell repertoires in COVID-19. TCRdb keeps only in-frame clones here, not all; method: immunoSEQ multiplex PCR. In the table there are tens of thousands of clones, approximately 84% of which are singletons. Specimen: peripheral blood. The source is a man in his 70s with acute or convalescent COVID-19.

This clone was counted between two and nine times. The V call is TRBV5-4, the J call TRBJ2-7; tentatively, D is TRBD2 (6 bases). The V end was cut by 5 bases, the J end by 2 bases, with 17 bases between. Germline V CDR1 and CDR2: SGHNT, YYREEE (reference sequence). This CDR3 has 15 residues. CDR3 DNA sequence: TGTGCCAGCAGTATCGGGGCGGGAAGAACCTACGAGCAGTACTTC. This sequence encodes CASSIGAGRTYEQYF.

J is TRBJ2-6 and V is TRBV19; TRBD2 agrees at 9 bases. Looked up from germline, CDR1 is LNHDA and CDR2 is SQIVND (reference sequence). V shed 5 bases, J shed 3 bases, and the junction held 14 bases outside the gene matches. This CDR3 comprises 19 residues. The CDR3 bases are TGTGCCAGTAGTTCTTCAATCTTAGCGGGAGTATTTGGGGCCAACGTCCTGACTTTC. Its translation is CASSSSILAGVFGANVLTF.

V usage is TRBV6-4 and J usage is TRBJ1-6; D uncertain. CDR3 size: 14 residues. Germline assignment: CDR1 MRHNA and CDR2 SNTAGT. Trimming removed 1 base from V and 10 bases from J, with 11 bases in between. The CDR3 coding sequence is TGTGCCAGCAGTGACTTGTGGGGAGGATCACCCCTCCACTTT. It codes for CASSDLWGGSPLHF.

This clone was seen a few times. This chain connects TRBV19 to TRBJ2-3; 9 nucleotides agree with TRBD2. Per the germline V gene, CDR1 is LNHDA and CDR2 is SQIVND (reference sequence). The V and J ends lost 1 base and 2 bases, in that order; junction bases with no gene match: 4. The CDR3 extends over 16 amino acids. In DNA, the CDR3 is TGTGCCAGTAGTATAGGACTAGCGGTTAACACAGATACGCAGTATTTT. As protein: CASSIGLAVNTDTQYF.

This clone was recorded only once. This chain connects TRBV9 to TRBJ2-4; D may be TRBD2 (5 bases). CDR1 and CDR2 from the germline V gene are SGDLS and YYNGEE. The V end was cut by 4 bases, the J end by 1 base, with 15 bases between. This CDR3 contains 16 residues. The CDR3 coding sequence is TGTGCCAGCAGCCCCGGGGTAGCGAGGGCCAAAAACATTCAGTACTTC. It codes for CASSPGVARAKNIQYF.

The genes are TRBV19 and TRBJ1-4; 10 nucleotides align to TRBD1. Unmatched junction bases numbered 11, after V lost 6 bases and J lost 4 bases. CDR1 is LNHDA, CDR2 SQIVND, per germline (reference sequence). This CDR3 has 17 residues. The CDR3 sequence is CASSDKGQGTFNEKLFF. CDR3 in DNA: TGTGCCAGTAGCGACAAGGGACAGGGGACATTTAATGAAAAACTGTTTTTT. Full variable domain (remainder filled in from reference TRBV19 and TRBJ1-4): DGGITQSPKYLFRKEGQNVTLSCEQNLNHDAMYWYRQDPGQGLRLIYYSQIVNDFQKGDIAEGYSVSREKKESFPLTVTSAQKNPTAFYLCASSDKGQGTFNEKLFFGSGTQLSVL.

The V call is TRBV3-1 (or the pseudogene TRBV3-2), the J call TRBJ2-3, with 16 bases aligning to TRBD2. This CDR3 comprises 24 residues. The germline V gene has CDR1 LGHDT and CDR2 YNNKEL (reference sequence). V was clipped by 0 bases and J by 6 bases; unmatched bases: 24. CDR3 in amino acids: CASSQEGSRGPGTSGGALSDTQYF. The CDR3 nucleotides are TGTGCCAGCAGCCAAGAGGGGTCCAGGGGACCCGGGACTAGCGGGGGGGCCCTCTCGGATACGCAGTATTTT.

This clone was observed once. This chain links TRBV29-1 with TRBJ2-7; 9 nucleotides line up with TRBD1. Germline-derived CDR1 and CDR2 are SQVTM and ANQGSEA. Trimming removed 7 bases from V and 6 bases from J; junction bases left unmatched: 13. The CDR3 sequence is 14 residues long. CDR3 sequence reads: CSASPGQGGSEQYF. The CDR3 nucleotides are TGCAGCGCCTCCCCGGGACAGGGCGGAAGCGAGCAGTACTTC.